A selection of T cell receptor beta chains follows, all from one sample in a study of shared clonotypes between healthy human individuals. Clones were sequenced by immunoSEQ multiplex PCR, and TCRdb holds only the in-frame ones, with some missing. The sample has about 580,000 clones, 98% seen once; the top ten hold 0.25% to 0.35%. What was sequenced was naive CD8+ T cells sorted from blood. The source of these receptors is a man aged 30-40 years in good health. The CDR3 runs from the conserved cysteine through the conserved F or W. Fields, in order: V gene, J gene, D gene, clone size, CDR3 DNA, CDR3 protein. D genes are given only for firm matches. Expanded clones get a size class; other rows say once, few or many, or leave the size out.

TRBV7-9,TRBJ2-3,-,-,TGTGCCAGCAGGGGGGGAGATGGCCCGACAGATACGCAGTATTTT,CASRGGDGPTDTQYF
TRBV28,TRBJ2-7,TRBD2,-,TGTGCCAGCAGTTTGATTAGCGGGAGTTACGAGCAGTACTTC,CASSLISGSYEQYF
TRBV9,TRBJ1-1,-,-,TGTGCCAGCAGCCCCTGGGAGGGTATGAACACTGAAGCTTTCTTT,CASSPWEGMNTEAFF
TRBV7-9,TRBJ1-3,-,once,TGTGCCAGCAGCTTAACCCCGGGACGGTCGAGCTCTGGAAACACCATATATTTT,CASSLTPGRSSSGNTIYF
TRBV19,TRBJ2-7,-,-,TGTGCCAGTAGTATAGCAGCACTAGCCGTCCACGAGCAGTACTTC,CASSIAALAVHEQYF
TRBV10-2,TRBJ2-7,-,once,TGCGCCAGCAATTTTTTTGTGGGGGACGAGCAGTACTTC,CASNFFVGDEQYF
TRBV7-9,TRBJ2-7,-,once,TGTGCCAGCAGCTCGACGGGACTGATCTACGAGCAGTACTTC,CASSSTGLIYEQYF
TRBV25-1,TRBJ1-2,-,-,TGTGCCAGCAGTGAAGGACATACTAACTATGGCTACACCTTC,CASSEGHTNYGYTF
TRBV7-9,TRBJ2-1,-,-,TGTGCCAGCAGCTTAATAACAGGGACGTACAATGAGCAGTTCTTC,CASSLITGTYNEQFF
TRBV20-1,TRBJ2-7,-,-,TGCAGTGCCGCCGGGAGCTACGAGCAGTACTTC,CSAAGSYEQYF
TRBV5-1,TRBJ1-5,TRBD1,-,TGCGCCAGCAGCATCTCGGGACAGCCCAATCAGCCCCAGCATTTT,CASSISGQPNQPQHF
TRBV14,TRBJ2-7,-,-,TGTGCCAGCAGCCGTAAGGGGGGTCTCTACGAGCAGTACTTC,CASSRKGGLYEQYF
TRBV7-9,TRBJ2-7,-,-,TGTGCCAGCAGCCCGATAGGTAGGGGGAACTACGAGCAGTACTTC,CASSPIGRGNYEQYF
TRBV5-1,TRBJ2-3,-,-,TGCGCCAGCAGCTTGTTTGCGGGCACAGATACGCAGTATTTT,CASSLFAGTDTQYF
TRBV10-3,TRBJ2-7,TRBD2,-,TGTGCCATCAGTGAGGTTAGCGGGATCTACGAGCAGTACTTC,CAISEVSGIYEQYF
TRBV9,TRBJ2-1,-,-,TGTGCCAGCAGCGTAGAAGGCCTCCGAGTCAGCTCCTACAATGAGCAGTTCTTC,CASSVEGLRVSSYNEQFF
TRBV6-6,TRBJ1-5,-,-,TGTGCCAGCAGTTACGGGGCAGGGACCAATCAGCCCCAGCATTTT,CASSYGAGTNQPQHF
TRBV29-1,TRBJ2-5,-,-,TGCAGCGTTGTCAGGATGGAGACCCAGTACTTC,CSVVRMETQYF
TRBV18,TRBJ2-7,TRBD2,-,TGTGCCAGCTCACCGCGGACTAGCGGGTCCTACGAGCAGTACTTC,CASSPRTSGSYEQYF
TRBV9,TRBJ2-7,-,-,TGTGCCAGCAGCGTAGGATCGGAGGTCTACGAGCAGTACTTC,CASSVGSEVYEQYF
TRBV9,TRBJ2-5,TRBD1,few,TGTGCCAGCAGCGGCGGGACAGGGGGAGAGACCCAGTACTTC,CASSGGTGGETQYF
TRBV7-9,TRBJ1-4,-,-,TGTGCCAGCAGCTCCCTACTTGCTGAAAAACTGTTTTTT,CASSSLLAEKLFF
TRBV7-9,TRBJ2-7,-,-,TGTGCCAGCAGCTTATTTGGCTCACCCCCCTCCTACGAGCAGTACTTC,CASSLFGSPPSYEQYF
TRBV7-8,TRBJ2-3,-,-,TGTGCCAGCAGCTTAGTTTGGACTATAGATACGCAGTATTTT,CASSLVWTIDTQYF
TRBV10-3,TRBJ1-5,-,few,TGTGCCATCAGTGAGTATAGGGACGGGCAGCCCCAGCATTTT,CAISEYRDGQPQHF
TRBV27,TRBJ2-2,TRBD2,-,TGTGCCGCAGCGTTAGCGGGAGGGGCGAACACCGGGGAGCTGTTTTTT,CAAALAGGANTGELFF
TRBV11-2,TRBJ1-2,TRBD1,-,TGTGCCAGCAGCACTTCTCCCGGGACAGGGAACTATGGCTACACCTTC,CASSTSPGTGNYGYTF
TRBV29-1,TRBJ2-1,TRBD2,once,TGCAGCGTTGAAGATCATTTGCGGGGGTTCAATGAGCAGTTCTTC,CSVEDHLRGFNEQFF